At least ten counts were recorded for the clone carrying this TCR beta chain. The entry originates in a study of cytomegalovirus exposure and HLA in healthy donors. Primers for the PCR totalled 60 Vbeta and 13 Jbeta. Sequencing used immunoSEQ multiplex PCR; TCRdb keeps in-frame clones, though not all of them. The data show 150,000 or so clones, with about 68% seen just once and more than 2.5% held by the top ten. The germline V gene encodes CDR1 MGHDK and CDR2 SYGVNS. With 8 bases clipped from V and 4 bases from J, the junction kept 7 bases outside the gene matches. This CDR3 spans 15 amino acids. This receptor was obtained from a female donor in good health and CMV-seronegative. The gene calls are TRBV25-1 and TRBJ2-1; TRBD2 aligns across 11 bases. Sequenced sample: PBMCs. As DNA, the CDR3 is TGTGCCAGCGAACCCGGGACTAGCGGATACAATGAGCAGTTCTTC. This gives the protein CASEPGTSGYNEQFF.